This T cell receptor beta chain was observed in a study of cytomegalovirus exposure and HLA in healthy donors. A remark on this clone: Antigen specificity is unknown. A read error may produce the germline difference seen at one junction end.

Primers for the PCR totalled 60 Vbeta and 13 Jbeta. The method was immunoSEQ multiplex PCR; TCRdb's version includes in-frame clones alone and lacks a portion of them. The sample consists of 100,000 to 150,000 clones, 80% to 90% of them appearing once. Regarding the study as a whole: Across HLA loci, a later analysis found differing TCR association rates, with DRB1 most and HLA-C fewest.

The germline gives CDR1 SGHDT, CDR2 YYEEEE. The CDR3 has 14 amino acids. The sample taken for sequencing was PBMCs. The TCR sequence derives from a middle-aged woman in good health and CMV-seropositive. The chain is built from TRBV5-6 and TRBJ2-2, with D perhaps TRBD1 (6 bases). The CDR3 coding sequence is TGTGCCAGCAGCTACAGGGTAACCACCGAGGAGCTGTTTTTT. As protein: CASSYRVTTEELFF. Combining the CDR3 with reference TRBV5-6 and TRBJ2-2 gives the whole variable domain DAGVTQSPTHLIKTRGQQVTLRCSPKSGHDTVSWYQQALGQGPQFIFQYYEEEERQRGNFPDRFSGHQFPNYSSELNVNALLLGDSALYLCASSYRVTTEELFFGEGSRLTVL.